The entry that follows covers one TCR beta chain sequence. The antigen is unknown. Trimming left V 6 bases short and J 0 bases short, with 14 bases between. Looked up from germline, CDR1 is MNHEY and CDR2 is SVGAGI. The CDR3 totals 15 residues. The sample is drawn from a study of OX40 agonist ivuxolimab in advanced cancers. Regarding the study as a whole: CD4+ and CD8+ blood T cells expanded clonally by week 6 at 0.1 to 3.0 mg/kg. Averaged across samples, CD8+ T cells carried more expanded clones than CD4+ did.

Sequencing used immunoSEQ multiplex PCR; TCRdb keeps in-frame clones, though not all of them. The data contain about 50,000 clones, about nine tenths of them singletons. The source is an adult with an advanced solid tumor such as melanoma, head and neck, liver or kidney cancer. The input for sequencing was CD4+ or CD8+ T cells sorted from blood, taken in a trial of the OX40 agonist ivuxolimab. V usage is TRBV6-5 and J usage is TRBJ1-1; possible D gene TRBD1, 5 bases. CDR3 in amino acids: CASRLRQTLNTEAFF. CDR3 bases: TGTGCCAGCAGACTCCGACAGACGCTGAACACTGAAGCTTTCTTT.